Each of the 20 T cell receptor beta chains below was sequenced from the same sample in a study of response to subunit inactivated influenza vaccine (dated by TCRdb to the late 2010s). Libraries came from RT-PCR. The listed sequencing device is Illumina HiSeq 2500. TCRdb itself trimmed the public reads at Q25 with fastp, ran MiXCR and retained productive beta chains. A single entry per CDR3 protein holds the most common genes and DNA from its merged rows. This sample comprises about 700,000 distinct CDR3 sequences, approximately 15% of them detected only once. The ten largest clones represent roughly 7.2% of the sample. This sample comprised PBMCs from blood, obtained 14 days before vaccination. The receptors originated from a man aged 45 to 65 who received an inactivated influenza vaccine. Donor details come from another sample of the same person, matched by shared clones.

This clonotype has just a few counts. The chain uses TRBV29-1 and TRBJ2-1, with D unclear. The ends were cut back, 3 bases at V and 4 bases at J, with 10 bases in the middle. The CDR3 extends over 13 amino acids. Germline lookup yields CDR1 SQVTM and CDR2 ANQGSEA. Here the CDR3 DNA reads TGCAGCGTTGAGTACAGTAATTACAATGAGCAGTTCTTC. Translation: CSVEYSNYNEQFF.

The V call is TRBV7-2, the J call TRBJ1-5; no firm D call. Looked up from germline, CDR1 is SGHTA and CDR2 is FQGNSA. V was pared by 1 base and J by 6 bases, with 13 bases between. This CDR3 has 15 amino acids. The CDR3 loop is CASSLGLSYSQPQHF. The CDR3, as DNA: TGTGCCAGCAGCTTAGGTCTCAGCTACAGTCAGCCCCAGCATTTT.

This sequence joins TRBV9 and TRBJ2-7, with 10 bases fitting TRBD1. There are 15 residues in the CDR3. CDR1 and CDR2 from the germline V gene are SGDLS and YYNGEE. V lost 3 bases, J lost 5 bases, and 8 bases stayed unmatched. The chain's CDR3 is CASSAQTGGFDEQYF. The CDR3 DNA sequence: TGTGCCAGCAGCGCCCAGACAGGGGGCTTCGACGAGCAGTACTTC.

In its sample, this clonotype was seen a few times. The rearrangement joins TRBV5-1 to TRBJ2-7, with 8 bases matching TRBD1. Trimming at V came to 4 bases and at J to 1 base, leaving 4 bases not matched to a gene. There are 14 residues in the CDR3. The V gene's germline CDR1 is SGHRS and CDR2 YFSETQ. Here the CDR3 DNA reads TGCGCCAGCAGCCGGACAGGGAATTCCTACGAGCAGTACTTC. This translates into CASSRTGNSYEQYF.

In its sample, this clonotype was seen a few times. The chain carries TRBV9 and TRBJ2-7, with D uncertain. CDR1 is SGDLS, CDR2 YYNGEE, per germline. The V and J ends lost 0 bases and 7 bases respectively, with 11 bases between them. The CDR3 covers 13 residues. The CDR3 reads CASSVEPGFEQYF. The CDR3 DNA sequence: TGTGCCAGCAGCGTAGAACCCGGATTTGAGCAGTACTTC.

This clonotype was counted many times. This chain links TRBV7-2 with TRBJ1-5; the D gene is possibly TRBD1 (6 bases). V lost 0 bases and J 7 bases, leaving 10 bases between the germline ends. The germline V gene encodes CDR1 SGHTA and CDR2 FQGNSA. The CDR3 length is 14 residues. The CDR3 spells CASSLANQGQPQHF. CDR3 nucleotides: TGTGCCAGCAGCTTAGCAAACCAGGGGCAGCCCCAGCATTTT.

The rearrangement links TRBV29-1 to TRBJ2-2, with a tentative D call TRBD1 (5 bases). Germline CDR1 reads SQVTM; CDR2 reads ANQGSEA. The CDR3 sequence is 14 residues long. V was shortened by 5 bases and J by 4 bases, with 14 bases between the two germline ends. The DNA of the CDR3 is TGCAGCGTTCCCGACAGTAGGCGCACCGGGGAGCTGTTTTTT. This sequence encodes CSVPDSRRTGELFF.

The chain links TRBV12-3 or TRBV12-4 to TRBJ2-1; D remains ambiguous. The CDR3 length is 14 residues. Trimming removed 7 bases at V and 4 bases at J, with 14 bases between. CDR3 residues: CASTRSPSYNEQFF. Written as DNA, the CDR3 is TGTGCCAGCACTAGATCCCCCAGTTACAATGAGCAGTTCTTC.

This clonotype was counted between two and nine times. The rearrangement joins TRBV24-1 to TRBJ2-5; D is ambiguous. Germline CDR1 reads KGHDR; CDR2 reads SFDVKD. CDR3 size: 12 residues. The germline V and J ends were trimmed by 4 bases and 2 bases, with 4 bases remaining between them. The CDR3 loop reads CATSDYQETQYF. CDR3 coding DNA: TGTGCCACCAGTGACTATCAAGAGACCCAGTACTTC.

This clonotype has only a few counts. The chain recombines TRBV27 with TRBJ2-5; the match to TRBD2 covers 9 bases. Germline CDR1 and CDR2: MNHEY and SMNVEV (reference sequence). CDR3 size: 15 residues. Trimming took 4 bases from V and 0 from J; bases not matched to a gene: 3. DNA for the CDR3: TGTGCCAGCAGTTGGGGCGGGGGGGACCAAGAGACCCAGTACTTC. Protein sequence: CASSWGGGDQETQYF.

This clonotype was seen at least ten times. This chain links TRBV3-1 with TRBJ2-7; 8 nucleotides agree with TRBD2. CDR3 length: 16 residues. The ends lost 1 base at V and 6 bases at J; junction bases unmatched: 11. The V gene's germline CDR1 is LGHDT and CDR2 YNNKEL (reference sequence). The CDR3 DNA sequence: TGTGCCAGCAGCCAAGTCAACGGGGGGGCACGTGGCGAGCAGTACTTC. This sequence encodes CASSQVNGGARGEQYF.

There are a few counts of this clonotype. The chain links TRBV18 to TRBJ1-2; possible D gene TRBD1, 6 bases. Trimming removed 1 base from V and 0 bases from J, with 9 bases in between. CDR1 and CDR2 (germline): KGHSH, LQKENI. This CDR3 contains 15 residues. CDR3 residues: CASSPLTGANYGYTF. CDR3 sequence (DNA): TGTGCCAGCTCACCACTGACAGGAGCTAACTATGGCTACACCTTC. The whole variable domain, filled in from reference TRBV18 and TRBJ1-2, reads NAGVMQNPRHLVRRRGQEARLRCSPMKGHSHVYWYRQLPEEGLKFMVYLQKENIIDESGMPKERFSAEFPKEGPSILRIQQVVRGDSAAYFCASSPLTGANYGYTFGSGTRLTVV.

This clonotype occurred many times. V and J are TRBV9 and TRBJ2-3, with D perhaps matching TRBD2 (5 bases). Trimming removed 5 bases at V and 0 bases at J, with 13 bases between. There are 15 residues in the CDR3. Germline CDR1 SGDLS, CDR2 YYNGEE. The CDR3 protein is CASSVSGTSTDTQYF. The CDR3 DNA is TGTGCCAGCAGTGTTTCGGGAACTAGCACAGATACGCAGTATTTT.

V usage is TRBV9 and J usage is TRBJ2-1; D is undetermined. CDR1 SGDLS and CDR2 YYNGEE come from the germline V gene. The CDR3 extends over 11 amino acids. The V end lost 7 bases, the J end lost 9 bases, and 11 bases lay between the germline ends. The CDR3 DNA reads as TGTGCCAGCGACCGAGGCGGTGAGCAGTTCTTC. Protein sequence: CASDRGGEQFF.

The rearrangement joins TRBV28 to TRBJ2-3; 9 nucleotides line up with TRBD2. The CDR3 runs 16 residues. Unmatched junction bases numbered 6, after V lost 5 bases and J lost 0 bases. Germline CDR1 is MDHEN and CDR2 is SYDVKM. The CDR3 is CASSMTSGSSTDTQYF. The DNA for the CDR3 is TGTGCCAGCAGTATGACTAGCGGATCTAGCACAGATACGCAGTATTTT.

This clonotype occurred a few times. The V and J genes are TRBV5-5 and TRBJ1-6; 10 bases match TRBD1. CDR1 is SGHKS, CDR2 YYEKEE, per germline (reference sequence). CDR3 length: 14 residues. The V gene end was trimmed by 2 bases and the J gene end by 9 bases; junction bases not matched to a gene: 2. The CDR3 is CASSFGTGASPLHF. CDR3 in DNA: TGTGCCAGCAGCTTCGGGACAGGGGCTTCACCCCTCCACTTT.

This clonotype was seen a handful of times. J is TRBJ2-5 and V is TRBV25-1; unclear D gene. V lost 0 bases and J lost 5, with 4 bases in between. The CDR3 totals 12 residues. Per the germline V gene, CDR1 is MGHDK and CDR2 is SYGVNS. CDR3 sequence reads: CASSEYGETQYF. CDR3 DNA sequence: TGTGCCAGCAGTGAATATGGGGAGACCCAGTACTTC. The full variable domain, in which reference TRBV25-1 and TRBJ2-5 provide the parts outside the CDR3, is EADIYQTPRYLVIGTGKKITLECSQTMGHDKMYWYQQDPGMELHLIHYSYGVNSTEKGDLSSESTVSRIRTEHFPLTLESARPSHTSQYLCASSEYGETQYFGPGTRLLVL.

The table lists this clonotype with many counts. The V call is TRBV4-2, the J call TRBJ2-7; TRBD1 aligns across 9 bases. The V segment lost 4 bases and the J segment 5 bases; nucleotides outside the gene matches: 12. This CDR3 is built from 16 residues. The germline V gene has CDR1 LGHNA and CDR2 YNFKEQ. CDR3 DNA: TGTGCCAGCAGCCTCTCTGCGGGACAGGGTACCAACGAGCAGTACTTC. This codes for CASSLSAGQGTNEQYF.

The rearrangement joins TRBV10-1 to TRBJ2-7, with unresolved D. V was shortened by 4 bases and J by 0 bases, with 10 bases between the two germline ends. This CDR3 has 14 amino acids. In germline, CDR1 is WNHNN, CDR2 SYGVQD (reference sequence). CDR3 amino acids: CASSVAPSSYEQYF. In DNA, the CDR3 is TGCGCCAGCAGTGTTGCACCGAGCTCCTACGAGCAGTACTTC.

This clonotype has only a few counts. The genes are TRBV25-1 and TRBJ1-3; TRBD1 matches at 10 bases. The CDR3 spans 18 residues. Germline trimming cut 3 bases from V and 0 bases from J; bases unmatched to any gene: 8. The germline gives CDR1 MGHDK, CDR2 SYGVNS. The CDR3 sequence: CASSEGQGMVASGNTIYF. CDR3 bases: TGTGCCAGCAGTGAGGGACAGGGGATGGTAGCCTCTGGAAACACCATATATTTT. The variable domain in full, completed from reference TRBV25-1 and TRBJ1-3, reads EADIYQTPRYLVIGTGKKITLECSQTMGHDKMYWYQQDPGMELHLIHYSYGVNSTEKGDLSSESTVSRIRTEHFPLTLESARPSHTSQYLCASSEGQGMVASGNTIYFGEGSWLTVV.